Each of the 9 T cell receptor beta chains below was sequenced from the same sample in a study of T cell repertoires in cytomegalovirus infection. TCRdb re-called the reads through MiXCR, storing one row per CDR3 protein. The sample holds hundreds of thousands of distinct CDR3 sequences, approximately 24% seen once. The sample taken for sequencing was CD8+ T cells from PBMCs. Receptors originate from a human donor in good health (CMV status not recorded). Some clones in this sample may be carry-over from other donors' samples.

Comments on this clonotype: Compared with germline, one end of the junction differs, possibly owing to a read error. V is TRBV2 and J is TRBJ2-5; D remains unclear. The V gene's germline CDR1 is SNHLY and CDR2 FYNNEI. There are 11 residues in the CDR3. CDR3 DNA: TGTGCCAGAAGTGCCGGTGAGACCCAGTACTTC. This translates into CARSAGETQYF.

The rearrangement links TRBV19 to TRBJ1-1; D call uncertain. Germline values: CDR1 LNHDA, CDR2 SQIVND (reference sequence). CDR3 length: 13 residues. V was pared by 1 base and J by 1 base, with 4 bases between. The CDR3 nucleotides are TGTGCCAGTAGTATAGCTCAGAACACTGAAGCTTTCTTT. It is translated as CASSIAQNTEAFF.

This clonotype occurred many times. Here the CDR3 DNA reads TGTGCCAGCGGAGGCCTTGGGGTCATCCAAGGCTACAATGAGCAGTTCTTC. Protein product: CASGGLGVIQGYNEQFF. The chain is built from TRBV7-3 and TRBJ2-1; tentative D call: TRBD2 (5 bases). CDR3 size: 17 residues. Germline CDR1 and CDR2: SGHTA and FQGTGA. The V and J ends lost 8 bases and 3 bases respectively, with 23 bases between them.

This clonotype appeared a few times. The rearrangement links TRBV10-1 to TRBJ2-1; D might be TRBD1 (6 bases). V was pared by 3 bases and J by 8 bases, with 11 bases between. In germline, CDR1 is WNHNN, CDR2 SYGVQD (reference sequence). The CDR3 covers 13 residues. CDR3 protein: CASSETAGDEQFF. DNA of the CDR3: TGCGCCAGCAGTGAAACAGCAGGGGATGAGCAGTTCTTC.

The CDR3 reads CASLPRWTGPTTGELFF. The CDR3 DNA is TGTGCCAGCCTACCTAGGTGGACAGGGCCGACCACCGGGGAGCTGTTTTTT. The V gene is TRBV27, the J gene TRBJ2-2, with 8 bases matching TRBD1. Germline V gene sequence: CDR1 MNHEY, CDR2 SMNVEV (reference sequence). The J segment lost 4 bases and the V segment lost 8 bases, leaving 15 bases of the junction unmatched. CDR3 length: 17 amino acids.

This clonotype was counted ten times or more. The chain employs TRBV6-1 and TRBJ2-1, with 8 bases identical to TRBD1. The CDR3 spans 18 residues. Germline CDR1 is MNHNS and CDR2 is SASEGT. Trimming removed 5 bases from V and 2 bases from J; junction bases left unmatched: 14. CDR3 bases: TGTGCCAGCAGTTTCTCCGGGACAGGAGCTGTTCCCTACAATGAGCAGTTCTTC. Protein sequence: CASSFSGTGAVPYNEQFF.

In its sample, this clonotype was seen many times. J is TRBJ2-5 and V is TRBV7-2; 11 nucleotides agree with TRBD1. Trimming at V came to 2 bases and at J to 3 bases, leaving 8 bases not matched to a gene. Germline V gene lookup returns CDR1 SGHTA and CDR2 FQGNSA. CDR3 length: 17 residues. CDR3 sequence: CASSLLGQGAVEETQYF. CDR3 DNA: TGTGCCAGCAGCTTACTTGGACAGGGGGCGGTAGAAGAGACCCAGTACTTC.

There are many counts of this clonotype. V usage is TRBV7-6 and J usage is TRBJ2-2; 9 bases are a match to TRBD1. Losses at the gene ends were 5 bases for V and 4 bases for J; bases not matched to a gene: 5. The CDR3 is made up of 15 amino acids. Per the germline V gene, CDR1 is SGHVS and CDR2 is FNYEAQ. In nucleotides, the CDR3 is TGTGCCAGCAGCGACAGGGGGGATCCCACCGGGGAGCTGTTTTTT. Translated: CASSDRGDPTGELFF.

This clonotype turned up a few times. The chain uses TRBV7-9 and TRBJ2-7; the match to TRBD1 covers 10 bases. This CDR3 has 15 amino acids. The germline gives CDR1 SEHNR, CDR2 FQNEAQ (reference sequence). V was clipped by 5 bases and J by 4 bases; unmatched bases: 8. The CDR3 spells CASSPPGQGSYEQYF. The CDR3 nucleotides read TGTGCCAGCAGCCCCCCGGGACAGGGGTCTTACGAGCAGTACTTC.